This T cell receptor (beta chain) was sequenced for a study of OX40 agonist ivuxolimab in advanced cancers. Per germline, CDR1 MNHEY and CDR2 SMNVEV (reference sequence). This CDR3 is 14 amino acids long. Trimming cost V 7 bases and J 3 bases; bases outside gene matches: 6. Method: immunoSEQ multiplex PCR; TCRdb's copy keeps in-frame clones and lacks some. The table lists about 26,000 clones, 88% of them singletons, with 22% in the top ten. This clonotype originated in an adult with an advanced solid tumor such as melanoma, head and neck, liver or kidney cancer. The source was CD4+ or CD8+ T cells sorted from blood, collected in a trial of the OX40 agonist ivuxolimab. This chain joins TRBV27 and TRBJ1-5, with 7 bases that match TRBD1. The CDR3 bases are TGTGCCAGCACCCCAGGGGGGGCCAATCAGCCCCAGCATTTT. Amino acid sequence: CASTPGGANQPQHF.